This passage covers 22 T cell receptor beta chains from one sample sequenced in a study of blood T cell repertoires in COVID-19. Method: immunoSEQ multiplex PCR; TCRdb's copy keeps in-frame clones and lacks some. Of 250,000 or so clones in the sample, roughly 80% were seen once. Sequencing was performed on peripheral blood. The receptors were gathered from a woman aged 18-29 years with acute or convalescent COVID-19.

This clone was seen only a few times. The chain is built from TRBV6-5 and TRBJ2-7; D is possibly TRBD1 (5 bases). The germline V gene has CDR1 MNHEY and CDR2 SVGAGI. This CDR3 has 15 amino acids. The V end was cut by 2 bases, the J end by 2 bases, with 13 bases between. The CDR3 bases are TGTGCCAGCAGTTACGACGGCCAGGGAACCTACGAGCAGTACTTC. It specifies CASSYDGQGTYEQYF.

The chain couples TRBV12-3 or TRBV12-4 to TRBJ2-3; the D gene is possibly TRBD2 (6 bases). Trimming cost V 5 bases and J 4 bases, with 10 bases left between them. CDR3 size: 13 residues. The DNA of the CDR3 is TGTGCCAGCAGTACCCGACTAGCAGATACGCAGTATTTT. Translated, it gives CASSTRLADTQYF.

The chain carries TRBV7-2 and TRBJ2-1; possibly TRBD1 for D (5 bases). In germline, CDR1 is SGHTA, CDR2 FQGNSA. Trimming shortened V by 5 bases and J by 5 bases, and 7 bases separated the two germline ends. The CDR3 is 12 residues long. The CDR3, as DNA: TGTGCCAGCAGCCTGACAGACAATGAGCAGTTCTTC. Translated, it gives CASSLTDNEQFF.

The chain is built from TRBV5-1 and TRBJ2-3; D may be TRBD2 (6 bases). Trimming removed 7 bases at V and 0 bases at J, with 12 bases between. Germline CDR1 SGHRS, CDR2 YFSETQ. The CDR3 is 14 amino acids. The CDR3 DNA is TGCGCCAGCGGCGGGGTCTCAAGCACAGATACGCAGTATTTT. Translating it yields CASGGVSSTDTQYF.

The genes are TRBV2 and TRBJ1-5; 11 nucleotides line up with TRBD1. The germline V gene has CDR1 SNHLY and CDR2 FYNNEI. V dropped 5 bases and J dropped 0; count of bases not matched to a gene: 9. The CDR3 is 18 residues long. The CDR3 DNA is TGTGCCAGCAGTCGGACAGGGGGCCCCCAATATAGCAATCAGCCCCAGCATTTT. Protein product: CASSRTGGPQYSNQPQHF. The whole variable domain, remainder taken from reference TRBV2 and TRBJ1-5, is EPEVTQTPSHQVTQMGQEVILRCVPISNHLYFYWYRQILGQKVEFLVSFYNNEISEKSEIFDDQFSVERPDGSNFTLKIRSTKLEDSAMYFCASSRTGGPQYSNQPQHFGDGTRLSIL.

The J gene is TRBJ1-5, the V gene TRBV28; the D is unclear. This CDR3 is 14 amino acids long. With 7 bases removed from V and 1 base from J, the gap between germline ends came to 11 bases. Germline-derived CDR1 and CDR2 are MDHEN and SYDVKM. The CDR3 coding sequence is TGTGCCAGCAACGGAGTCCTAAGCAATCAGCCCCAGCATTTT. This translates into CASNGVLSNQPQHF.

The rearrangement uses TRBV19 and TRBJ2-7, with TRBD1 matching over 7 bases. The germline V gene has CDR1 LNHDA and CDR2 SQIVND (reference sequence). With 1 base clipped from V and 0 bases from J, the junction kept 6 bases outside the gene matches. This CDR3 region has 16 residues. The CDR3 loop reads CASSIGGQLSSYEQYF. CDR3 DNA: TGTGCCAGTAGTATAGGGGGACAGTTGAGCTCCTACGAGCAGTACTTC.

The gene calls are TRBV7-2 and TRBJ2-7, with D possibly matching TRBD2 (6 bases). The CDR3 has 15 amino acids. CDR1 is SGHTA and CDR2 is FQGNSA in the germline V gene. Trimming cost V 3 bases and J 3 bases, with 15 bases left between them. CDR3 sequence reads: CASSFGLAANYEQYF. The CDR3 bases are TGTGCCAGCAGCTTCGGATTAGCGGCAAACTACGAGCAGTACTTC. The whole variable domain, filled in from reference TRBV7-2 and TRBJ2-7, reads GAGVSQSPSNKVTEKGKDVELRCDPISGHTALYWYRQSLGQGLEFLIYFQGNSAPDKSGLPSDRFSAERTGGSVSTLTIQRTQQEDSAVYLCASSFGLAANYEQYFGPGTRLTVT.

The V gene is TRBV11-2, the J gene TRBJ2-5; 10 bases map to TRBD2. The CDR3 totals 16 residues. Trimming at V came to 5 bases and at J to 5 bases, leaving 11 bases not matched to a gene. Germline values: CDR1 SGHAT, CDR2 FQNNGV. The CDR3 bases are TGTGCCAGCAGCCAGGGGGCTAGCGGGAGTGGGGAGACCCAGTACTTC. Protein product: CASSQGASGSGETQYF.

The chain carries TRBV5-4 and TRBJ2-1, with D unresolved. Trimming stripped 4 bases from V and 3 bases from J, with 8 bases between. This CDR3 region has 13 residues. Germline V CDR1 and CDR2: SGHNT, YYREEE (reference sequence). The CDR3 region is CASSPPYYNEQFF. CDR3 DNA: TGTGCCAGCAGCCCGCCCTACTACAATGAGCAGTTCTTC.

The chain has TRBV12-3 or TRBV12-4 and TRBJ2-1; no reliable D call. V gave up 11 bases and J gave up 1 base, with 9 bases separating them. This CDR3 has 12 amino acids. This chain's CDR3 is CAWASSYNEQFF. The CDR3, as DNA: TGTGCCTGGGCGAGTTCCTACAATGAGCAGTTCTTC.

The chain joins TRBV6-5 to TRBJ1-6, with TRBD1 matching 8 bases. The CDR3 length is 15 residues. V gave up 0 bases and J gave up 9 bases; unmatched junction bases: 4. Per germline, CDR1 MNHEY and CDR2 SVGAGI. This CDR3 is CASSYSQGARSPLHF. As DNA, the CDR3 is TGTGCCAGCAGTTACTCCCAGGGGGCGCGTTCACCCCTCCACTTT.

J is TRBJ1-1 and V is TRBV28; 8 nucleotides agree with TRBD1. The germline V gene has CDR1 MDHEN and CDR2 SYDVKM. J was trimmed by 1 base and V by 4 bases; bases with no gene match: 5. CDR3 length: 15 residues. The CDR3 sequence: CASSWPGGRNTEAFF. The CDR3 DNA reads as TGTGCCAGCAGTTGGCCAGGGGGCAGGAACACTGAAGCTTTCTTT.

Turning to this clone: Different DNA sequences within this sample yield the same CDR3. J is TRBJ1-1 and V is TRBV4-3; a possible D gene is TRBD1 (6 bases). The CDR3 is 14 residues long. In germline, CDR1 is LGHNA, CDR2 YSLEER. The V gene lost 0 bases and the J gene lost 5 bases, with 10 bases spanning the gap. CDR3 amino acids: CASSQDRGGTEAFF. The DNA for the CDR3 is TGCGCCAGCAGCCAAGACAGGGGTGGAACTGAAGCTTTCTTT.

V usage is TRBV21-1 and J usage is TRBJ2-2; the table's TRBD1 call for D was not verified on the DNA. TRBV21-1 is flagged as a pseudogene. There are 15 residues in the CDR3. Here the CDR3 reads CASSTDRGEAGELFF. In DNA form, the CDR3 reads TGTGCCAGCAGCACGGACAGGGGGGAGGCCGGGGAGCTGTTTTTT.

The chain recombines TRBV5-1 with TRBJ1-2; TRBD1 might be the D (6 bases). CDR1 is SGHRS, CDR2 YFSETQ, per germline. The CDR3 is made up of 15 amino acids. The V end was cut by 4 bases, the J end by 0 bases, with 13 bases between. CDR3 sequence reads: CASSKDSTTNYGYTF. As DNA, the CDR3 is TGCGCCAGCAGCAAGGACAGTACTACTAACTATGGCTACACCTTC. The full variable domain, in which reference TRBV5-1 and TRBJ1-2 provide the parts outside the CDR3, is KAGVTQTPRYLIKTRGQQVTLSCSPISGHRSVSWYQQTPGQGLQFLFEYFSETQRNKGNFPGRFSGRQFSNSRSEMNVSTLELGDSALYLCASSKDSTTNYGYTFGSGTRLTVV.

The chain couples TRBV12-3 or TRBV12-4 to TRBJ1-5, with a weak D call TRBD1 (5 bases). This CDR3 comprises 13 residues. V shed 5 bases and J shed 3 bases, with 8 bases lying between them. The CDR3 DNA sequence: TGTGCCAGCAGTCAGGACAACAATCAGCCCCAGCATTTT. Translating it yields CASSQDNNQPQHF.

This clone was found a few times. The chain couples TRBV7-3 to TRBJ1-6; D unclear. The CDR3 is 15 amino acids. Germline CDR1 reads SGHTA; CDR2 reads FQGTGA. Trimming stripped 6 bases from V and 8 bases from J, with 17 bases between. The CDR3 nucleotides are TGTGCCAGCAGGTTATCCTCCGCGAACTATTCACCCCTCCACTTT. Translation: CASRLSSANYSPLHF.

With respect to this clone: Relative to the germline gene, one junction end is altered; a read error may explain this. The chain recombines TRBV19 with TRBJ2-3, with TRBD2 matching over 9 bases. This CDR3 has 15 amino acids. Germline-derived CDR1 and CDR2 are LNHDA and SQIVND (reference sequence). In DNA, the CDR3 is TGTGCCAGTAGGATAGCGGGAGATTACACAGATACGCAGTATTTT. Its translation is CASRIAGDYTDTQYF.

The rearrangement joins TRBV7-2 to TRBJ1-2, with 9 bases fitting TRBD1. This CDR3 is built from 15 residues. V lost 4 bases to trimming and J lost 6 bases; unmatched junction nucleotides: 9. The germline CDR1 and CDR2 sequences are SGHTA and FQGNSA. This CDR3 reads CASSSQGALGNGYTF. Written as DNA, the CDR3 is TGTGCCAGCAGCTCACAGGGGGCCCTCGGGAATGGCTACACCTTC.

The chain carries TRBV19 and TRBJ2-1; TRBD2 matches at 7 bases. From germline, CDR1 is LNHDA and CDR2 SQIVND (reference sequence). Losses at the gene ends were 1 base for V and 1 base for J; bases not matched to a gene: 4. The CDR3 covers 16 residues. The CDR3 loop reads CASSIVIGRSYNEQFF. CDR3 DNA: TGTGCCAGTAGTATAGTCATCGGGAGGTCCTACAATGAGCAGTTCTTC. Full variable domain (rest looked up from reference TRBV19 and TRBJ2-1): DGGITQSPKYLFRKEGQNVTLSCEQNLNHDAMYWYRQDPGQGLRLIYYSQIVNDFQKGDIAEGYSVSREKKESFPLTVTSAQKNPTAFYLCASSIVIGRSYNEQFFGPGTRLTVL.

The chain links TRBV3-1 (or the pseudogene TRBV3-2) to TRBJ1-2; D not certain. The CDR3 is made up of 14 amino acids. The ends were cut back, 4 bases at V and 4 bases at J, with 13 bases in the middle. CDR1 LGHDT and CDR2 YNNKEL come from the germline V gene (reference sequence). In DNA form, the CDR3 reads TGTGCCAGCAGCCGGACGGGGATCGGCTATGGCTACACCTTC. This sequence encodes CASSRTGIGYGYTF.